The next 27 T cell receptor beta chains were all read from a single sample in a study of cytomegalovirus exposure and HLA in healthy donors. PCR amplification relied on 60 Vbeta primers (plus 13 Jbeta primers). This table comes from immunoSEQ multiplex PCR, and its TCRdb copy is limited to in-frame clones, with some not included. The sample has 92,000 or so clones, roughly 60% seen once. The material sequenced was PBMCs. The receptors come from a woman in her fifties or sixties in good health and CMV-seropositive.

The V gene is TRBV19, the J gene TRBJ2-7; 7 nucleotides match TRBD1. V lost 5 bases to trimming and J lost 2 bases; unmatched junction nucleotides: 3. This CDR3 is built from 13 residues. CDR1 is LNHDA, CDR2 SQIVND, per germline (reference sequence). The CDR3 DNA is TGTGCCAGTAGTTTGACAGGGACCTACGAGCAGTACTTC. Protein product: CASSLTGTYEQYF.

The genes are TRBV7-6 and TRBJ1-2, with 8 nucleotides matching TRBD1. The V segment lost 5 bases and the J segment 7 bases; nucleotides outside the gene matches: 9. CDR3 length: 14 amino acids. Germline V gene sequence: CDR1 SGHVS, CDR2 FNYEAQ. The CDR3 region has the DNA TGTGCCAGCAGCCAGGGGGGCCAGGGGGCTGGCTACACCTTC. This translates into CASSQGGQGAGYTF.

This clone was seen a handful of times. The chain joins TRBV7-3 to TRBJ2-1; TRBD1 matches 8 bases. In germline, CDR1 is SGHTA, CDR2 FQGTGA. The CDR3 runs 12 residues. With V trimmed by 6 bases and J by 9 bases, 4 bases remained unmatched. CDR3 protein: CASSQTGVEQFF. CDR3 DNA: TGTGCCAGCAGTCAGACAGGGGTTGAGCAGTTCTTC.

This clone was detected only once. Written as DNA, the CDR3 is TGTGCCAGCAGTTTCCGTCTGTACAATGAGCAGTTCTTC. Its protein is CASSFRLYNEQFF. The rearrangement links TRBV28 to TRBJ2-1, with no clear D. V was cut by 3 bases and J by 4 bases, with 7 bases left in between. The length of the CDR3 is 13 residues. Germline CDR1 reads MDHEN; CDR2 reads SYDVKM.

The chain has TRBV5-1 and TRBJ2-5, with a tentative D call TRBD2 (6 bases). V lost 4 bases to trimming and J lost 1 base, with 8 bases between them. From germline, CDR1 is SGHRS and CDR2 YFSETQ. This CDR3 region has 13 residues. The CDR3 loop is CASSRDSQETQYF. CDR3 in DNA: TGCGCCAGCAGCCGGGACTCCCAAGAGACCCAGTACTTC.

The DNA of the CDR3 is TGTGCCAGCAGTTATGGGACAGGTCAAGAGACCCAGTACTTC. It translates to CASSYGTGQETQYF. The genes are TRBV6-5 and TRBJ2-5, with 8 bases fitting TRBD1. CDR3 length: 14 amino acids. Germline assignment: CDR1 MNHEY and CDR2 SVGAGI. J was trimmed by 2 bases and V by 3 bases; bases with no gene match: 2.

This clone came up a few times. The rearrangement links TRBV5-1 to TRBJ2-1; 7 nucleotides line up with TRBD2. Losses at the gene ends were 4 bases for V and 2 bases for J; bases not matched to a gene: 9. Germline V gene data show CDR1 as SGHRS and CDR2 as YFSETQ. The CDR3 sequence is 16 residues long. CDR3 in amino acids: CASSGAAGTTYNEQFF. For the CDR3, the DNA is TGCGCCAGCAGCGGTGCAGCGGGGACGACCTACAATGAGCAGTTCTTC.

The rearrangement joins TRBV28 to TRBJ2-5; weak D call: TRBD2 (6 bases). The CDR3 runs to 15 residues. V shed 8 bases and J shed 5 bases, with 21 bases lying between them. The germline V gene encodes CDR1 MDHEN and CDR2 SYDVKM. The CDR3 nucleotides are TGTGCCAGCCGTCTCCGGGACTCAAGGAGGGAGACCCAGTACTTC. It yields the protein CASRLRDSRRETQYF. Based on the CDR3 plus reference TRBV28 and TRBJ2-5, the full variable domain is DVKVTQSSRYLVKRTGEKVFLECVQDMDHENMFWYRQDPGLGLRLIYFSYDVKMKEKGDIPEGYSVSREKKERFSLILESASTNQTSMYLCASRLRDSRRETQYFGPGTRLLVL.

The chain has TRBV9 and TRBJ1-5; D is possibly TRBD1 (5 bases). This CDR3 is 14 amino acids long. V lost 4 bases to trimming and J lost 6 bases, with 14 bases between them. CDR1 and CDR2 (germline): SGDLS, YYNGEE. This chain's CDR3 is CASSRSGGGQPQHF. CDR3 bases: TGTGCCAGCAGCCGTTCTGGGGGGGGTCAGCCCCAGCATTTT.

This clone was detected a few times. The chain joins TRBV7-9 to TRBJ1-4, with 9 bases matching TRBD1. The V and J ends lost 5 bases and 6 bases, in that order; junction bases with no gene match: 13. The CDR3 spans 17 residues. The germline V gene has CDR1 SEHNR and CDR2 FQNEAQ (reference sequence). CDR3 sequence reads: CASSQTSQGARDEKLFF. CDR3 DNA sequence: TGTGCCAGCAGCCAAACGTCACAGGGGGCGCGTGATGAAAAACTGTTTTTT.

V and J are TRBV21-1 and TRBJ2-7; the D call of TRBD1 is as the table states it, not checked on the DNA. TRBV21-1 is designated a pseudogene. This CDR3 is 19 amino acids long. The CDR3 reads CASSKAEVGTGDRGFEQYF. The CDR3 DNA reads TGTGCCAGCAGCAAAGCGGAAGTGGGGACAGGGGATCGGGGATTCGAGCAGTACTTC.

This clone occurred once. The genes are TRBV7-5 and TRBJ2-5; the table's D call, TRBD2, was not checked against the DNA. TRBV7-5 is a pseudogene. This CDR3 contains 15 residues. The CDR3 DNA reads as TGTGTCAGAAGCTTAGTGGCTAGGGAGCAAGAGACCCAGTACTTC. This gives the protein CVRSLVAREQETQYF.

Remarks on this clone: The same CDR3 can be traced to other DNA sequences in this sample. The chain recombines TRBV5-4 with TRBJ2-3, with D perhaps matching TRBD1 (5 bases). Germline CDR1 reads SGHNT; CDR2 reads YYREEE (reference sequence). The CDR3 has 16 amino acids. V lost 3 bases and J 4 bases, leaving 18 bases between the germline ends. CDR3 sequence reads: CASSSPGLVGPDTQYF. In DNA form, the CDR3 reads TGTGCCAGCAGCTCCCCAGGGTTAGTGGGCCCAGATACGCAGTATTTT.

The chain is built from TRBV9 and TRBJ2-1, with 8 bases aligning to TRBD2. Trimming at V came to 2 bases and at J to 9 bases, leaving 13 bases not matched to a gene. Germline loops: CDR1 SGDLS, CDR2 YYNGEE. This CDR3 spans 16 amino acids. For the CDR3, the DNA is TGTGCCAGCAGCGTCGAACATAGCGGGGTGGGGGGTGAGCAGTTCTTC. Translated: CASSVEHSGVGGEQFF.

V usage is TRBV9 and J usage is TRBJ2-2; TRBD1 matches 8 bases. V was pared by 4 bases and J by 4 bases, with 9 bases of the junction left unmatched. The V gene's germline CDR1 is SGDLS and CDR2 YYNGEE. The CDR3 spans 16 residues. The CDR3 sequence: CASSFRQGYTTGELFF. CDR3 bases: TGTGCCAGCAGCTTCCGACAGGGGTATACCACCGGGGAGCTGTTTTTT. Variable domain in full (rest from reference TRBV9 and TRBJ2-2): DSGVTQTPKHLITATGQRVTLRCSPRSGDLSVYWYQQSLDQGLQFLIQYYNGEERAKGNILERFSAQQFPDLHSELNLSSLELGDSALYFCASSFRQGYTTGELFFGEGSRLTVL.

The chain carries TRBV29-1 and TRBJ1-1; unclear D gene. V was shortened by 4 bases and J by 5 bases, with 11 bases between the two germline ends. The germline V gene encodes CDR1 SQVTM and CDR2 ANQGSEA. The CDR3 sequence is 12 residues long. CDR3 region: CSVALTGTEAFF. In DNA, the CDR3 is TGCAGCGTTGCACTGACGGGGACTGAAGCTTTCTTT.

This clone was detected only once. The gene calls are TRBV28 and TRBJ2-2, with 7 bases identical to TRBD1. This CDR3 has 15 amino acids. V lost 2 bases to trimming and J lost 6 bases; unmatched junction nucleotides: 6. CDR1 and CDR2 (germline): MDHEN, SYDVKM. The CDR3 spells CASSLNWQGAGELFF. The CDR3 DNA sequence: TGTGCCAGCAGTTTAAATTGGCAGGGGGCCGGGGAGCTGTTTTTT. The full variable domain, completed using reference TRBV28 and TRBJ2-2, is DVKVTQSSRYLVKRTGEKVFLECVQDMDHENMFWYRQDPGLGLRLIYFSYDVKMKEKGDIPEGYSVSREKKERFSLILESASTNQTSMYLCASSLNWQGAGELFFGEGSRLTVL.

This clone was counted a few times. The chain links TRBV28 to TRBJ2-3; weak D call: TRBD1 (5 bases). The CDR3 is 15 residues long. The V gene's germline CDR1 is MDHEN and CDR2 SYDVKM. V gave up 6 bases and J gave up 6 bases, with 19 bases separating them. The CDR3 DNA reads TGTGCCAGCAGCATGGGTACAGGCGGCAGCGATACGCAGTATTTT. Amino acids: CASSMGTGGSDTQYF.

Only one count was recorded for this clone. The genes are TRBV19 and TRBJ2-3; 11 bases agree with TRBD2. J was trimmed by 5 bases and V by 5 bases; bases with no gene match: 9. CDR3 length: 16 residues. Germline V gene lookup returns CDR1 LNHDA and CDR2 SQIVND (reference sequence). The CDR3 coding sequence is TGTGCCAGTAGTGCCTTACTAGCGGGGGTTGGAGATACGCAGTATTTT. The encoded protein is CASSALLAGVGDTQYF.

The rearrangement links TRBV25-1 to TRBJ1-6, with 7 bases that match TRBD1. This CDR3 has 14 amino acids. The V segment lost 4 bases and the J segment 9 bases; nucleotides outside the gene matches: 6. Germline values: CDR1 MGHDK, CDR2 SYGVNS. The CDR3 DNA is TGTGCCAGCAGTGCTACAGGGGTGGGTTCACCCCTCCACTTT. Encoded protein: CASSATGVGSPLHF.

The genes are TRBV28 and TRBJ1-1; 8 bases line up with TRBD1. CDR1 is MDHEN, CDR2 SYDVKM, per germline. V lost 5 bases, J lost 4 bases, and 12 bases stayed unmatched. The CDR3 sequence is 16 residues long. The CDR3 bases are TGTGCCAGCAGTCAATCCCGGGACAGGCGCGGCACTGAAGCTTTCTTT. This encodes CASSQSRDRRGTEAFF.

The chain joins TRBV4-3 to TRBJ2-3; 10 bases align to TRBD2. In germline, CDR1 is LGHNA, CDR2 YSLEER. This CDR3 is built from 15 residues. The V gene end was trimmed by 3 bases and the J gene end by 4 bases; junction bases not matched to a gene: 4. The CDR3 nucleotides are TGCGCCAGCAGCCAGGGGACTAGCGAGCCAGATACGCAGTATTTT. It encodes CASSQGTSEPDTQYF.

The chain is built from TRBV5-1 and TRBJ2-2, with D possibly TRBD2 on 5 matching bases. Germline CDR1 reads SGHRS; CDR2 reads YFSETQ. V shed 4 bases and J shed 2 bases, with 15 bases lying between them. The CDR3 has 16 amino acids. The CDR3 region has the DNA TGCGCCAGCAGCCCTGGGAGAGCCCTAAACACCGGGGAGCTGTTTTTT. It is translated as CASSPGRALNTGELFF.

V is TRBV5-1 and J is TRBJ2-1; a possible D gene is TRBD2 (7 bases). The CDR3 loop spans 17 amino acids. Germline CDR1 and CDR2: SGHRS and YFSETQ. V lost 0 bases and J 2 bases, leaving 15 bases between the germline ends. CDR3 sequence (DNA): TGCGCCAGCAGCTTGGTGGGGCCGGGGGGCCCCTACAATGAGCAGTTCTTC. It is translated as CASSLVGPGGPYNEQFF.

This chain's CDR3 is CAWREGTGTGRSGANVLTF. CDR3 DNA sequence: TGTGCCTGGAGAGAGGGGACCGGGACAGGGCGTTCTGGGGCCAACGTCCTGACTTTC. This chain uses TRBV30 with TRBJ2-6, with 9 bases identical to TRBD1. CDR1 and CDR2 from the germline V gene are GTSNPN and SVGIG (reference sequence). V shed 3 bases, J shed 1 base, and the junction held 13 bases outside the gene matches. The CDR3 has 19 residues.

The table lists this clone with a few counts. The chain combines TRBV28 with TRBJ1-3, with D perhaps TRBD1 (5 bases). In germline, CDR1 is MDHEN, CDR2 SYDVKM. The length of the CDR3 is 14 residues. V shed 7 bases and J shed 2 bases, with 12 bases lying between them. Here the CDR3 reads CASTTAGAGNTIYF. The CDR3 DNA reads TGTGCCAGCACCACGGCGGGGGCTGGAAACACCATATATTTT.

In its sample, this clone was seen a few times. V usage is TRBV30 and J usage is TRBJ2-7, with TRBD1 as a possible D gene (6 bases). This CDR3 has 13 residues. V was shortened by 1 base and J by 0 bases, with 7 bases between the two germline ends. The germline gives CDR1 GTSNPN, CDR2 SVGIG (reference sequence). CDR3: CAWSGQDSYEQYF. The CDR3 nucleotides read TGTGCCTGGAGTGGACAGGACTCCTACGAGCAGTACTTC.